A selection of T cell receptor beta chains follows, all from one sample in a study of human T cells and chemical hapten exposure. TCRdb fed the RACE reads into MiXCR, producing one record per CDR3 protein. The table has a few hundred thousand distinct CDR3 sequences, nearly 6.5% seen once. The source material was whole blood, sampled in connection with sensitization to the hapten diphenylcyclopropenone (DPC). These receptors all come from a woman younger than 35 with alopecia areata. Some clones in this sample may be carry-over from other donors' samples. The CDR3 runs from the conserved cysteine through the conserved F or W. The D gene is left open where the match is weak. Expanded clones are given a class, and other clones once, few, many or no size at all.

d_call: -
j_call: TRBJ1-1
v_call: TRBV6-1
clone_size: few
cdr3_aa: CASSEAWRGGTEAFF
cdr3_nt: TGTGCCAGCAGTGAAGCGTGGAGGGGAGGGACTGAAGCTTTCTTT

d_call: -
j_call: TRBJ1-2
v_call: TRBV5-8
clone_size: few
cdr3_aa: CASSLGWRGTNYGYTF
cdr3_nt: TGTGCCAGCAGCTTGGGCTGGCGGGGTACGAACTATGGCTACACCTTC

d_call: -
j_call: TRBJ1-2
v_call: TRBV7-2
clone_size: few
cdr3_aa: CASSLAQASDYGYTF
cdr3_nt: TGTGCCAGCAGCTTAGCGCAGGCGAGTGACTATGGCTACACCTTC

d_call: -
j_call: TRBJ1-1
v_call: TRBV6-5
clone_size: few
cdr3_aa: CASSYRGAGRAEAFF
cdr3_nt: TGTGCCAGCAGTTACCGGGGGGCTGGAAGGGCTGAAGCTTTCTTT

d_call: -
j_call: TRBJ1-4
v_call: TRBV6-1
clone_size: few
cdr3_aa: CASNLMGGSEKLFF
cdr3_nt: TGTGCCAGCAACTTAATGGGGGGAAGTGAAAAACTGTTTTTT

d_call: -
j_call: TRBJ1-5
v_call: TRBV20-1
clone_size: many
cdr3_aa: CSARGIGLNQPQHF
cdr3_nt: TGCAGTGCTAGAGGTATCGGCCTAAATCAGCCCCAGCATTTT

d_call: -
j_call: TRBJ2-7
v_call: TRBV6-4
clone_size: few
cdr3_aa: CASSEEDPPPHPEYPSYEQYF
cdr3_nt: TGTGCCAGCAGTGAAGAAGACCCACCCCCACACCCGGAGTACCCCTCCTACGAGCAGTACTTC

d_call: TRBD2
j_call: TRBJ2-3
v_call: TRBV6-5
clone_size: few
cdr3_aa: CASRSLAGGGTDTQYF
cdr3_nt: TGTGCCAGCAGATCCCTAGCGGGGGGGGGCACAGATACGCAGTATTTT

d_call: TRBD2
j_call: TRBJ2-5
v_call: TRBV6-6
clone_size: -
cdr3_aa: CASSRSGTSGGLPETQYF
cdr3_nt: TGTGCCAGCAGCCGCTCCGGGACTAGCGGGGGACTACCGGAGACCCAGTACTTC

d_call: TRBD1
j_call: TRBJ2-3
v_call: TRBV5-1
clone_size: many
cdr3_aa: CASSNQGQGVSYTQYF
cdr3_nt: TGCGCCAGCAGCAACCAAGGACAGGGTGTGTCCTATACGCAGTATTTT

d_call: -
j_call: TRBJ2-1
v_call: TRBV19
clone_size: -
cdr3_aa: CASSIGGSFTYNEQFF
cdr3_nt: TGTGCCAGTAGTATAGGGGGTTCCTTTACTTACAATGAGCAGTTCTTC

d_call: TRBD2
j_call: TRBJ2-1
v_call: TRBV7-2
clone_size: -
cdr3_aa: CASSRTSGDNEQFF
cdr3_nt: TGTGCCAGCAGCCGGACTAGCGGGGACAATGAGCAGTTCTTC

d_call: TRBD1
j_call: TRBJ2-7
v_call: TRBV7-2
clone_size: -
cdr3_aa: CASSLGGQGSYEQYF
cdr3_nt: TGTGCCAGCAGCTTAGGAGGACAGGGTAGCTACGAGCAGTACTTC

d_call: TRBD2
j_call: TRBJ2-1
v_call: TRBV20-1
clone_size: few
cdr3_aa: CSARTTSGYNEQFF
cdr3_nt: TGCAGTGCTAGAACTACTAGCGGTTACAATGAGCAGTTCTTC

d_call: -
j_call: TRBJ1-1
v_call: TRBV18
clone_size: many
cdr3_aa: CASSPGGRDTEAFF
cdr3_nt: TGTGCCAGCTCACCAGGAGGGAGAGACACTGAAGCTTTCTTT

d_call: -
j_call: TRBJ2-5
v_call: TRBV9
clone_size: many
cdr3_aa: CASSVGQRAETQYF
cdr3_nt: TGTGCCAGCAGCGTAGGACAACGAGCGGAGACCCAGTACTTC

d_call: -
j_call: TRBJ2-5
v_call: TRBV5-1
clone_size: -
cdr3_aa: CASSFGLDETQYF
cdr3_nt: TGCGCCAGCAGCTTCGGGTTAGACGAGACCCAGTACTTC

d_call: -
j_call: TRBJ1-3
v_call: TRBV2
clone_size: many
cdr3_aa: CASSGRSSGNTIYF
cdr3_nt: TGTGCCAGCAGTGGGAGGAGCTCTGGAAACACCATATATTTT

d_call: -
j_call: TRBJ2-4
v_call: TRBV12-3/TRBV12-4
clone_size: -
cdr3_aa: CASSLVGLAKNIQYF
cdr3_nt: TGTGCCAGCAGCTTAGTGGGGTTAGCCAAAAACATTCAGTACTTC

d_call: -
j_call: TRBJ1-4
v_call: TRBV18
clone_size: -
cdr3_aa: CASSLLPSRVSEKLFF
cdr3_nt: TGTGCCAGCTCACTCCTCCCTTCCAGGGTTTCTGAAAAACTGTTTTTT

d_call: TRBD1
j_call: TRBJ2-1
v_call: TRBV29-1
clone_size: many
cdr3_aa: CSAHGTGGFYNEQFF
cdr3_nt: TGCAGCGCCCATGGGACAGGGGGATTCTACAATGAGCAGTTCTTC

d_call: -
j_call: TRBJ1-1
v_call: TRBV11-2
clone_size: -
cdr3_aa: CASRPQAVEAFF
cdr3_nt: TGTGCCAGCAGACCCCAAGCTGTTGAAGCTTTCTTT

d_call: -
j_call: TRBJ2-5
v_call: TRBV12-3/TRBV12-4
clone_size: -
cdr3_aa: CASSHSPGGPGTETQYF
cdr3_nt: TGTGCCAGCAGTCACTCCCCGGGGGGCCCGGGCACTGAGACCCAGTACTTC

d_call: TRBD2
j_call: TRBJ2-3
v_call: TRBV24-1
clone_size: -
cdr3_aa: CATSDRGLAGSTDTQYF
cdr3_nt: TGTGCCACCAGTGACCGGGGGCTAGCGGGGTCCACAGATACGCAGTATTTT

d_call: -
j_call: TRBJ2-4
v_call: TRBV20-1
clone_size: many
cdr3_aa: CSALLALAKNIQYF
cdr3_nt: TGCAGTGCCTTACTAGCCTTAGCCAAAAACATTCAGTACTTC

d_call: -
j_call: TRBJ1-2
v_call: TRBV12-3/TRBV12-4
clone_size: many
cdr3_aa: CASSGGGPGYGYTF
cdr3_nt: TGTGCCAGCAGTGGGGGCGGGCCAGGCTATGGCTACACCTTC